The rows below give T cell receptor beta chains drawn from one sample of a study of blood T cell repertoires in COVID-19. The protocol was immunoSEQ multiplex PCR, while the TCRdb copy is restricted to in-frame clones and leaves out a portion. The sample includes some 80,000 clones, 87% of them seen just once. The source material was peripheral blood. The receptors were sampled from a woman aged 80 or over with active or convalescent COVID-19. CDR3s include the opening cysteine and the closing phenylalanine or tryptophan. The D gene is left open where the match is weak. Clone sizes are given selectively: once, few, many, or a class where the clone is expanded.

V gene: TRBV4-3
D gene: TRBD1
clone size: .
J gene: TRBJ1-2
CDR3 protein: CASSQLAGGGYTF
CDR3 DNA: TGCGCCAGCAGCCAATTAGCAGGGGGAGGCTACACCTTC

V gene: TRBV5-6
D gene: TRBD2
clone size: .
J gene: TRBJ2-1
CDR3 protein: CAGGLASYNEQFF
CDR3 DNA: TGTGCCGGGGGACTAGCGTCCTACAATGAGCAGTTCTTC

V gene: TRBV11-2
D gene: TRBD1
clone size: once
J gene: TRBJ2-3
CDR3 protein: CASSTRDRGSDTQYF
CDR3 DNA: TGTGCCAGCAGCACCCGGGACAGGGGGAGTGATACGCAGTATTTT

V gene: TRBV28
D gene: .
clone size: .
J gene: TRBJ1-4
CDR3 protein: CASSSGVSATEKLFF
CDR3 DNA: TGTGCCAGCAGTTCGGGGGTTAGCGCGACAGAAAAACTGTTTTTT

V gene: TRBV10-3
D gene: .
clone size: few
J gene: TRBJ1-5
CDR3 protein: CAISESGGRSHQPQHF
CDR3 DNA: TGTGCCATCAGTGAGTCCGGGGGGCGCTCGCACCAGCCCCAGCATTTT

V gene: TRBV7-2
D gene: TRBD2
clone size: .
J gene: TRBJ2-3
CDR3 protein: CASSSIAGSSTDTQYF
CDR3 DNA: TGTGCCAGCAGCTCTATAGCGGGGTCATCCACAGATACGCAGTATTTT

V gene: TRBV19
D gene: TRBD1
clone size: once
J gene: TRBJ2-2
CDR3 protein: CASSIRGRAGELFF
CDR3 DNA: TGTGCCAGTAGTATCAGGGGGCGGGCCGGGGAGCTGTTTTTT

V gene: TRBV4-1
D gene: TRBD1
clone size: .
J gene: TRBJ1-6
CDR3 protein: CASSQDRVWSPLHF
CDR3 DNA: TGCGCCAGCAGCCAGGACAGGGTTTGGTCACCCCTCCACTTT

V gene: TRBV28
D gene: .
clone size: .
J gene: TRBJ1-5
CDR3 protein: CASSQGGMSNQPQHF
CDR3 DNA: TGTGCCAGCAGTCAGGGAGGAATGAGCAATCAGCCCCAGCATTTT

V gene: TRBV11-3
D gene: .
clone size: few
J gene: TRBJ1-5
CDR3 protein: CASSLDPSRSNQPQHF
CDR3 DNA: TGTGCCAGCAGCTTAGATCCGAGTCGGAGCAATCAGCCCCAGCATTTT

V gene: TRBV10-3
D gene: .
clone size: .
J gene: TRBJ2-3
CDR3 protein: CAISESRGSVPSTDTQYF
CDR3 DNA: TGTGCCATCAGTGAGTCTAGGGGAAGTGTCCCTAGCACAGATACGCAGTATTTT

V gene: TRBV7-8
D gene: .
clone size: .
J gene: TRBJ2-5
CDR3 protein: CASSSKGRRETQYF
CDR3 DNA: TGTGCCAGCAGCTCCAAGGGGAGGCGAGAGACCCAGTACTTC

V gene: TRBV7-3
D gene: .
clone size: .
J gene: TRBJ2-7
CDR3 protein: CASNIPSSYEQYF
CDR3 DNA: TGTGCCAGCAACATCCCTAGCTCCTACGAGCAGTACTTC

V gene: TRBV19
D gene: TRBD1
clone size: .
J gene: TRBJ2-3
CDR3 protein: CAVGQGGLTDTQYF
CDR3 DNA: TGTGCCGTAGGACAGGGGGGTCTCACAGATACGCAGTATTTT

V gene: TRBV7-9
D gene: TRBD2
clone size: .
J gene: TRBJ2-1
CDR3 protein: CASSFGTSGSREQFF
CDR3 DNA: TGTGCCAGCAGCTTCGGGACTAGCGGGAGCCGTGAGCAGTTCTTC

V gene: TRBV6-6
D gene: TRBD1
clone size: .
J gene: TRBJ2-1
CDR3 protein: CASSYQDRGEQFF
CDR3 DNA: TGTGCCAGCAGTTACCAGGACAGGGGTGAGCAGTTCTTC

V gene: TRBV6-6
D gene: .
clone size: .
J gene: TRBJ2-7
CDR3 protein: CASSYTHREGHYEQYF
CDR3 DNA: TGTGCCAGCAGTTACACTCACAGGGAAGGTCATTACGAGCAGTACTTC

V gene: TRBV10-3
D gene: .
clone size: .
J gene: TRBJ2-1
CDR3 protein: CAISGGHSKGNEQFF
CDR3 DNA: TGTGCCATCAGTGGGGGTCACTCAAAGGGGAATGAGCAGTTCTTC

V gene: TRBV6-5
D gene: .
clone size: .
J gene: TRBJ1-2
CDR3 protein: CASRGTTWGGYTF
CDR3 DNA: TGTGCCAGCAGAGGGACTACCTGGGGGGGCTACACCTTC

V gene: TRBV6-2/TRBV6-3
D gene: TRBD1
clone size: .
J gene: TRBJ1-2
CDR3 protein: CASSLAGTGGFGGYTF
CDR3 DNA: TGTGCCAGCAGCCTCGCCGGGACAGGGGGTTTTGGAGGCTACACCTTC

V gene: TRBV10-3
D gene: TRBD2
clone size: .
J gene: TRBJ2-3
CDR3 protein: CAVGLAGVPDTQYF
CDR3 DNA: TGTGCCGTAGGACTAGCGGGGGTCCCAGATACGCAGTATTTT

V gene: TRBV5-1
D gene: .
clone size: .
J gene: TRBJ2-2
CDR3 protein: CASSGQSSTGELFF
CDR3 DNA: TGCGCCAGCAGCGGCCAGTCGTCCACCGGGGAGCTGTTTTTT

V gene: TRBV9
D gene: TRBD2
clone size: .
J gene: TRBJ2-3
CDR3 protein: CASSVALAGGTDTQYF
CDR3 DNA: TGTGCCAGCAGCGTAGCACTAGCGGGGGGCACAGATACGCAGTATTTT

V gene: TRBV19
D gene: TRBD2
clone size: .
J gene: TRBJ2-7
CDR3 protein: CASSMMGTRSSYEQYF
CDR3 DNA: TGTGCCAGTAGTATGATGGGGACTAGGAGCTCCTACGAGCAGTACTTC

V gene: TRBV7-2
D gene: .
clone size: .
J gene: TRBJ1-2
CDR3 protein: CASSLNAPSQGLHGYTF
CDR3 DNA: TGTGCCAGCAGCTTAAATGCCCCCAGTCAGGGACTTCATGGCTACACCTTC

V gene: TRBV7-2
D gene: TRBD2
clone size: .
J gene: TRBJ2-7
CDR3 protein: CASSVRLAGGYEQYF
CDR3 DNA: TGTGCCAGCAGCGTTCGACTAGCGGGAGGATACGAGCAGTACTTC

V gene: TRBV6-2/TRBV6-3
D gene: .
clone size: .
J gene: TRBJ1-5
CDR3 protein: CASSESLEPQHF
CDR3 DNA: TGTGCCAGCAGCGAGAGTCTCGAGCCCCAGCATTTT

V gene: TRBV5-6
D gene: .
clone size: .
J gene: TRBJ1-2
CDR3 protein: CASSLDIDYGYTF
CDR3 DNA: TGTGCCAGCAGCTTGGACATCGACTATGGCTACACCTTC

V gene: TRBV24-1
D gene: TRBD1
clone size: .
J gene: TRBJ2-2
CDR3 protein: CATSAPGQGGSGELFF
CDR3 DNA: TGTGCCACCAGTGCCCCGGGACAGGGGGGCTCCGGGGAGCTGTTTTTT

V gene: TRBV2
D gene: TRBD1
clone size: .
J gene: TRBJ2-7
CDR3 protein: CASSAPTGRTYEQYF
CDR3 DNA: TGTGCCAGCAGTGCCCCGACAGGGCGGACCTACGAGCAGTACTTC

V gene: TRBV11-2
D gene: .
clone size: .
J gene: TRBJ2-1
CDR3 protein: CASSKNPQGYNEQFF
CDR3 DNA: TGTGCCAGCAGCAAAAACCCACAGGGCTACAATGAGCAGTTCTTC

V gene: TRBV7-2
D gene: .
clone size: .
J gene: TRBJ2-7
CDR3 protein: CASSLVRSGSAYEQYF
CDR3 DNA: TGTGCCAGCAGCTTAGTTAGGAGTGGTTCCGCCTACGAGCAGTACTTC